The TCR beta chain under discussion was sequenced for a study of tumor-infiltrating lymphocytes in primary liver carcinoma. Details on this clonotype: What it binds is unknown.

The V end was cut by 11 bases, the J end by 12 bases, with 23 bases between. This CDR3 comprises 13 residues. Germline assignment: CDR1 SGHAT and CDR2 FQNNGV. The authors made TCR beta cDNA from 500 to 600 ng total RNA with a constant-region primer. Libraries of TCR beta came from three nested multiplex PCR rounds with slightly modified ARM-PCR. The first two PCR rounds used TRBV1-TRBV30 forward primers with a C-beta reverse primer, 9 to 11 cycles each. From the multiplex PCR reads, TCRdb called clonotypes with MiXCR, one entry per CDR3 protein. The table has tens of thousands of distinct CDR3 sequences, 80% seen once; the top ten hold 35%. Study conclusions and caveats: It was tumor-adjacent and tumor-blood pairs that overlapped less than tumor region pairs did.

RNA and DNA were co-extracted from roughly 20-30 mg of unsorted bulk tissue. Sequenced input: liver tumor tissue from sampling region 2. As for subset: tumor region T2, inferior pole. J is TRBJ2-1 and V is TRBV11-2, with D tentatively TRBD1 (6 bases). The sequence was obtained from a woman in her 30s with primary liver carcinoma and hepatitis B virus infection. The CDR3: CAGCLGQGFGQFF. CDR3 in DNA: TGTGCCGGCTGCTTAGGGCAGGGGTTTGGGCAGTTCTTC.